This T cell receptor (beta chain) was sequenced during a study of metastatic and nonmetastatic thyroid tumors. Looking at the study overall: Repertoire data that came from the blood and tumor or nodule tissue of malignant and benign thyroid patients were compared.

This clone was detected many times. Its antigen is still unknown. The V and J ends lost 6 bases and 7 bases respectively, with 21 bases between them. This CDR3 has 16 amino acids. Germline lookup yields CDR1 MNHNS and CDR2 SASEGT. Among the patients, none had received any treatment before thyroid surgery. TCRdb re-called the PCR reads via MiXCR. The repertoire consists of about 15,000 clones, with 30% to 35% occurring once and the leading ten covering around 7%. Study outcomes and limitations: For both blood and tumor, malignant thyroid tumors reportedly showed significantly higher TCR beta diversity than benign nodules did.

Material for sequencing was tumor tissue. This chain joins TRBV6-1 and TRBJ2-2; D tentatively fits TRBD1 or TRBD2 (6 bases each). The TCR was taken from a female donor with papillary thyroid cancer or a benign thyroid nodule (not recorded which). Some clones in this sample may be carry-over from other donors' samples. CDR3 nucleotides: TGTGCCAGCAGGCCTTTGTGGGGGGCGGACGTCGGGGAGCTGTTTTTT. Protein: CASRPLWGADVGELFF.